The 31 T cell receptor beta chains given below trace back to one sample, sequenced in a study of cytomegalovirus exposure and HLA in healthy donors. 13 Jbeta primers and 60 Vbeta primers were used for the PCR. TCRdb's copy holds only in-frame clones and misses some; the assay was immunoSEQ multiplex PCR. In all, the sample yields around 44,000 clones. Sample: PBMCs. The receptor set was obtained from a male donor in good health and CMV-seropositive.

The V call is TRBV23-1, the J call TRBJ1-5; a possible D gene is TRBD1 (6 bases). TRBV23-1 is an open reading frame, and its role is uncertain. The CDR3 spans 15 residues. V gave up 8 bases and J gave up 2 bases, with 16 bases separating them. The CDR3 here is CASRGGQGCNQPQHF. In DNA form, the CDR3 reads TGCGCCAGCCGGGGGGGGCAGGGCTGCAATCAGCCCCAGCATTTT.

The chain employs TRBV7-2 and TRBJ1-2; D is perhaps TRBD1 (6 bases). The CDR3 sequence is 13 residues long. Trimming cost V 6 bases and J 10 bases, with 18 bases left between them. Germline loops: CDR1 SGHTA, CDR2 FQGNSA. For the CDR3, the DNA is TGTGCCAGCAGGAACCGGGACACCCGGACCTACACCTTC. Translated: CASRNRDTRTYTF.

This chain links TRBV6-6 with TRBJ2-3; 7 bases fit TRBD2. V lost 6 bases and J lost 5; bases outside the gene matches: 8. The CDR3 runs to 14 residues. Germline values: CDR1 MNHNY, CDR2 SVGAGI (reference sequence). DNA for the CDR3: TGTGCCAGCAGACAACGGGGGGAGGTAGATACGCAGTATTTT. The encoded protein is CASRQRGEVDTQYF.

V is TRBV2 and J is TRBJ2-1; possible D gene TRBD1, 5 bases. V lost 1 base, J lost 8 bases, and 12 bases lay in between. CDR3 length: 14 amino acids. Germline CDR1 reads SNHLY; CDR2 reads FYNNEI. The DNA of the CDR3 is TGTGCCAGCAGTGAAGAAGGGGCTGGGGATGAGCAGTTCTTC. Translation: CASSEEGAGDEQFF. The whole variable domain, remainder taken from reference TRBV2 and TRBJ2-1, is EPEVTQTPSHQVTQMGQEVILRCVPISNHLYFYWYRQILGQKVEFLVSFYNNEISEKSEIFDDQFSVERPDGSNFTLKIRSTKLEDSAMYFCASSEEGAGDEQFFGPGTRLTVL.

The genes are TRBV4-2 and TRBJ1-3, with a possible D match to TRBD1 (5 bases). The CDR3 extends over 15 amino acids. The germline V gene has CDR1 LGHNA and CDR2 YNFKEQ. V was shortened by 0 bases and J by 1 base, with 7 bases between the two germline ends. In nucleotides, the CDR3 is TGTGCCAGCAGCCAAGATGGGGCATCTGGAAACACCATATATTTT. Translated: CASSQDGASGNTIYF.

V usage is TRBV9 and J usage is TRBJ1-6, with 10 bases aligning to TRBD1. J was trimmed by 8 bases and V by 4 bases; bases with no gene match: 9. CDR3 length: 16 residues. Germline V CDR1 and CDR2: SGDLS, YYNGEE. The CDR3 spells CASSTGGTGVDSPLHF. The CDR3 DNA follows: TGTGCCAGCAGCACCGGGGGGACAGGGGTGGATTCACCCCTCCACTTT.

The rearrangement joins TRBV5-1 to TRBJ2-3; 7 bases map to TRBD1. Germline CDR1 is SGHRS and CDR2 is YFSETQ. The CDR3 runs 13 residues. Germline trimming cut 5 bases from V and 7 bases from J; bases unmatched to any gene: 7. CDR3 coding DNA: TGCGCCAGCAGATTTCAGGGGGAAAATACGCAGTATTTT. Translating gives CASRFQGENTQYF. Drawing the rest from reference TRBV5-1 and TRBJ2-3, the complete variable domain is KAGVTQTPRYLIKTRGQQVTLSCSPISGHRSVSWYQQTPGQGLQFLFEYFSETQRNKGNFPGRFSGRQFSNSRSEMNVSTLELGDSALYLCASRFQGENTQYFGPGTRLTVL.

The chain employs TRBV9 and TRBJ2-2, with 7 bases aligning to TRBD2. Germline CDR1 SGDLS, CDR2 YYNGEE. The CDR3 length is 16 residues. V trimming: 0 bases; J trimming: 6 bases; junction bases outside the gene matches: 8. The DNA for the CDR3 is TGTGCCAGCAGCGTAGCTACGATGACTAGCCCCGGGGAGCTGTTTTTT. Protein product: CASSVATMTSPGELFF. Combining the CDR3 with reference TRBV9 and TRBJ2-2 gives the whole variable domain DSGVTQTPKHLITATGQRVTLRCSPRSGDLSVYWYQQSLDQGLQFLIQYYNGEERAKGNILERFSAQQFPDLHSELNLSSLELGDSALYFCASSVATMTSPGELFFGEGSRLTVL.

The gene calls are TRBV6-5 and TRBJ2-3, with D tentatively TRBD1 (5 bases). The CDR3 has 14 residues. CDR1 and CDR2 (germline): MNHEY, SVGAGI. Trimming left V 6 bases short and J 6 bases short, with 16 bases between. The CDR3 nucleotides read TGTGCCAGCAGAAGACTGGGGCCCGCTGATACGCAGTATTTT. Translated, it gives CASRRLGPADTQYF.

The chain is built from TRBV11-1 and TRBJ2-5, with 7 bases fitting TRBD1. Unmatched junction bases numbered 5, after V lost 4 bases and J lost 3 bases. The length of the CDR3 is 14 residues. Germline V gene sequence: CDR1 SGHAT, CDR2 FQDESV (reference sequence). The CDR3 region is CASSYAGTEETQYF. In DNA, the CDR3 is TGTGCCAGCAGCTACGCCGGGACAGAAGAGACCCAGTACTTC.

V and J are TRBV9 and TRBJ2-2, with TRBD1 matching over 8 bases. J lost 7 bases, V lost 3 bases, and 5 bases had no gene match. The CDR3 consists of 14 residues. Germline CDR1 SGDLS, CDR2 YYNGEE. The CDR3 DNA reads as TGTGCCAGCAGCGCCCAGGGGGCTGGCGGGGAGCTGTTTTTT. It translates to CASSAQGAGGELFF.

The V call is TRBV11-2, the J call TRBJ2-1; TRBD1 matches at 9 bases. J lost 4 bases, V lost 1 base, and 5 bases had no gene match. This CDR3 has 16 amino acids. Germline assignment: CDR1 SGHAT and CDR2 FQNNGV. CDR3: CASSLGRGQGYNEQFF. The CDR3 coding sequence is TGTGCCAGCAGCTTAGGGAGGGGACAGGGATACAATGAGCAGTTCTTC. The entire variable domain, with the rest obtained from reference TRBV11-2 and TRBJ2-1, is as follows: EAGVAQSPRYKIIEKRQSVAFWCNPISGHATLYWYQQILGQGPKLLIQFQNNGVVDDSQLPKDRFSAERLKGVDSTLKIQPAKLEDSAVYLCASSLGRGQGYNEQFFGPGTRLTVL.

The chain recombines TRBV6-6 with TRBJ1-3; no reliable D call. This CDR3 comprises 14 residues. V was trimmed by 6 bases and J by 3 bases, leaving 12 bases between them. Germline values: CDR1 MNHNY, CDR2 SVGAGI (reference sequence). This CDR3 reads CASSPGVLGNTIYF. The CDR3 DNA reads TGTGCCAGCAGCCCGGGTGTTCTTGGAAACACCATATATTTT.

The V call is TRBV14, the J call TRBJ1-3; D unclear. V was pared by 1 base and J by 3 bases, with 7 bases between. The CDR3 is 14 residues long. CDR1 is SGHDN, CDR2 FVKESK, per germline. Here the CDR3 DNA reads TGTGCCAGCAGCCAAGCCCCATTTGGAAACACCATATATTTT. This codes for CASSQAPFGNTIYF.

This chain links TRBV2 with TRBJ1-1; the D is unclear. Germline V gives CDR1 SNHLY, CDR2 FYNNEI. The CDR3 contains 14 residues. V dropped 5 bases and J dropped 2 bases, with 12 bases sitting between them. The CDR3 DNA follows: TGTGCCAGCAGTCATCCGGGAGAAAACACTGAAGCTTTCTTT. Protein: CASSHPGENTEAFF.

This rearrangement joins TRBV19 to TRBJ1-5, with D unresolved. The CDR3 contains 15 residues. Germline CDR1 reads LNHDA; CDR2 reads SQIVND (reference sequence). V was pared by 6 bases and J by 0 bases, with 12 bases between. The CDR3 here is CASRAQISSNQPQHF. The CDR3, as DNA: TGTGCCAGTAGGGCACAGATTTCTAGCAATCAGCCCCAGCATTTT. The full variable domain, its missing parts supplied by reference TRBV19 and TRBJ1-5, is DGGITQSPKYLFRKEGQNVTLSCEQNLNHDAMYWYRQDPGQGLRLIYYSQIVNDFQKGDIAEGYSVSREKKESFPLTVTSAQKNPTAFYLCASRAQISSNQPQHFGDGTRLSIL.

The gene calls are TRBV6-1 and TRBJ1-1; D not resolved. The CDR3 runs to 13 residues. The germline gives CDR1 MNHNS, CDR2 SASEGT. V gave up 4 bases and J gave up 0 bases, with 6 bases separating them. In DNA form, the CDR3 reads TGTGCCAGCAGTGTGCAGATGAACACTGAAGCTTTCTTT. Residues: CASSVQMNTEAFF.

The chain uses TRBV19 and TRBJ2-2; TRBD2 aligns across 13 bases. Germline values: CDR1 LNHDA, CDR2 SQIVND (reference sequence). This CDR3 contains 18 residues. The trim removed 2 bases at V and 5 bases at J, leaving 8 bases unmatched. CDR3 sequence reads: CASSISLTSGGWTGELFF. CDR3 DNA: TGTGCCAGTAGTATATCTCTGACTAGCGGGGGGTGGACCGGGGAGCTGTTTTTT.

This chain connects TRBV7-9 to TRBJ1-5, with TRBD1 matching 8 bases. Germline V gene sequence: CDR1 SEHNR, CDR2 FQNEAQ (reference sequence). J was trimmed by 3 bases and V by 5 bases; bases with no gene match: 6. The CDR3 contains 15 residues. The CDR3 loop is CASSPDRVDNQPQHF. For the CDR3, the DNA is TGTGCCAGCAGCCCGGACAGGGTGGACAATCAGCCCCAGCATTTT.

This chain connects TRBV6-1 to TRBJ1-2, with a weak D call TRBD1 (5 bases). With 1 base removed from V and 4 bases from J, the gap between germline ends came to 10 bases. The CDR3 length is 14 residues. Germline CDR1 is MNHNS and CDR2 is SASEGT. The CDR3 DNA sequence: TGTGCCAGCAGTGAAGGGTTAGGGGCCTATGGCTACACCTTC. This sequence encodes CASSEGLGAYGYTF.

The chain uses TRBV5-4 and TRBJ2-5; 8 positions agree with TRBD1. The J call may be faulty, since TRBJ2-7 better matches the DNA end. Germline V CDR1 and CDR2: SGHNT, YYREEE (reference sequence). The CDR3 covers 13 residues. This CDR3 reads CATSTGGPYEQYF. In DNA, the CDR3 is TGTGCCACCTCAACAGGGGGTCCCTACGAGCAGTACTTC.

This sequence joins TRBV7-2 and TRBJ1-5; tentatively, D is TRBD1 (6 bases). The CDR3 covers 19 residues. Trimming took off 3 bases at V and 0 bases at J, with 21 bases between the two ends. Per germline, CDR1 SGHTA and CDR2 FQGNSA. The CDR3: CASSFRGGGFEDSNQPQHF. The DNA of the CDR3 is TGTGCCAGCAGCTTTAGGGGGGGAGGTTTCGAGGATAGCAATCAGCCCCAGCATTTT.

The genes are TRBV5-3 and TRBJ2-5; D is perhaps TRBD1 (6 bases). TRBV5-3 carries the ORF label, with uncertain function. Deletions cut 2 bases from V and 3 bases from J, with 11 bases between. The CDR3 contains 14 residues. Here the CDR3 reads CARSFRDNEETQYF. CDR3 sequence (DNA): TGTGCCAGAAGCTTCCGGGACAACGAAGAGACCCAGTACTTC.

The chain recombines TRBV4-1 with TRBJ2-7, with D possibly matching TRBD2 (5 bases). Germline CDR1 is MGHRA and CDR2 is YSYEKL. Trimming pared 3 bases from V and 4 bases from J, leaving 22 bases between. The CDR3 runs 17 residues. CDR3 sequence: CASSHVTRKGEEYEQYF. The CDR3 DNA reads TGCGCCAGCAGCCACGTGACGAGGAAGGGAGAGGAATACGAGCAGTACTTC.

This chain joins TRBV10-3 and TRBJ2-5; D may be TRBD2 (5 bases). TRBJ2-7 explains the end of the DNA better; the J call may be wrong. CDR1 is ENHRY, CDR2 SYGVKD, per germline. The CDR3 is 19 residues long. For the CDR3, the DNA is TGTGCCATCAGTGAGTCAGACCTGAGCGGCTCGCCCTTAACCTACGAGCAGTACTTC. It translates to CAISESDLSGSPLTYEQYF.

The chain recombines TRBV19 with TRBJ1-1; D unresolved. Trimming cost V 5 bases and J 0 bases, with 10 bases left between them. Germline V gene lookup returns CDR1 LNHDA and CDR2 SQIVND (reference sequence). The CDR3 sequence is 14 residues long. The CDR3: CASSFGLLNTEAFF. The CDR3 coding sequence is TGTGCCAGTAGTTTCGGACTCTTGAACACTGAAGCTTTCTTT.

This rearrangement joins TRBV7-2 to TRBJ2-7; 10 bases are shared with TRBD1. With V trimmed by 6 bases and J by 3 bases, 5 bases remained unmatched. The CDR3 spans 14 residues. The germline V gene encodes CDR1 SGHTA and CDR2 FQGNSA. Written as DNA, the CDR3 is TGTGCCAGCAGTTCGGGACAGGGGCACTACGAGCAGTACTTC. Translating gives CASSSGQGHYEQYF. Full variable domain (outside the CDR3, taken from reference TRBV7-2 and TRBJ2-7): GAGVSQSPSNKVTEKGKDVELRCDPISGHTALYWYRQSLGQGLEFLIYFQGNSAPDKSGLPSDRFSAERTGGSVSTLTIQRTQQEDSAVYLCASSSGQGHYEQYFGPGTRLTVT.

The gene calls are TRBV5-1 and TRBJ2-3, with 14 bases lining up with TRBD2. Per the germline V gene, CDR1 is SGHRS and CDR2 is YFSETQ. This CDR3 comprises 17 residues. Unmatched junction bases numbered 6, after V lost 4 bases and J lost 2 bases. In DNA, the CDR3 is TGCGCCAGCAGCAAGGGACTAGCGGGGGTGGTCACAGATACGCAGTATTTT. It specifies CASSKGLAGVVTDTQYF. Full variable domain (missing parts from reference TRBV5-1 and TRBJ2-3): KAGVTQTPRYLIKTRGQQVTLSCSPISGHRSVSWYQQTPGQGLQFLFEYFSETQRNKGNFPGRFSGRQFSNSRSEMNVSTLELGDSALYLCASSKGLAGVVTDTQYFGPGTRLTVL.

The chain is built from TRBV4-1 and TRBJ1-1; the D is unclear. Trimming took off 4 bases at V and 1 base at J, with 7 bases between the two ends. Per germline, CDR1 MGHRA and CDR2 YSYEKL. The CDR3 is 13 residues long. The CDR3 nucleotides are TGCGCCAGCAGCCGACAACGGAACACTGAAGCTTTCTTT. Translated: CASSRQRNTEAFF.

The chain recombines TRBV5-4 with TRBJ1-6, with D tentatively TRBD1 (5 bases). The CDR3 is made up of 16 amino acids. Per the germline V gene, CDR1 is SGHNT and CDR2 is YYREEE (reference sequence). V lost 4 bases and J 9 bases, leaving 20 bases between the germline ends. This CDR3 reads CASSPEGLRGASPLHF. As DNA, the CDR3 is TGTGCCAGCAGCCCGGAGGGACTCAGAGGGGCTTCACCCCTCCACTTT.

The chain carries TRBV6-5 and TRBJ1-1, with 12 bases fitting TRBD1. The germline V gene encodes CDR1 MNHEY and CDR2 SVGAGI. CDR3 length: 16 amino acids. Trimming at V came to 2 bases and at J to 7 bases, leaving 8 bases not matched to a gene. CDR3 DNA sequence: TGTGCCAGCAGTTACATCCGGGACAGGGGGCTTGGTGAAGCTTTCTTT. Protein product: CASSYIRDRGLGEAFF.